The T cell receptor (beta chain) under discussion was sequenced for a study of blood T cell repertoires in COVID-19. About the study: COVID-19 samples from acute and convalescent phases originated in the United States, Italy and Spain.

As processed by the authors: Nucleated cell counts were estimated from reference gene primer amplification. This table comes from immunoSEQ multiplex PCR, and its TCRdb copy is limited to in-frame clones, with some not included. V and J calls and clone size are given by that table; D and trimming were obtained from the DNA. The sample lists under 250,000 clones; just under 90% were seen once. Germline V CDR1 and CDR2: SGHRS, YFSETQ. The CDR3 spans 15 residues. V trimming: 4 bases; J trimming: 5 bases; junction bases outside the gene matches: 5. The chain combines TRBV5-1 with TRBJ1-6, with TRBD1 matching 8 bases. This receptor was obtained from a woman in her twenties or thirties with acute COVID-19. The sample comprised PBMCs or T cells enriched from blood (not recorded which). The CDR3 nucleotides are TGCGCCAGCAGCCGAGCGGGACAGGATAATTCACCCCTCCACTTT. It yields the protein CASSRAGQDNSPLHF.